This note documents a single T cell receptor (beta chain) sequence. The antigen is unknown. This record belongs to a study of T cell responses to AZD1222 COVID-19 vaccine. Study-wide points: Epitopes outside B.1.351 and B.1.1.7 mutated regions reportedly drew nearly half of spike TCRs.

TCRdb's table, derived via immunoSEQ multiplex PCR, lists solely in-frame clones and lacks some. Counted here are approximately 130,000 clones, 85% to 95% occurring once; the ten biggest clones make up 1.5% to 2%. Sequences were derived from peripheral blood, sampled on day 0 of AZD1222 vaccination. This TCR was recovered from an adult in good health.

The CDR3, as DNA: TGTGCCAGCAGTGAAGGCCAAGCCCCCAGGAACACTGAAGCTTTCTTT. Its protein product is CASSEGQAPRNTEAFF. The chain employs TRBV25-1 and TRBJ1-1; D not certain. This CDR3 is built from 16 residues. V dropped 2 bases and J dropped 1 base, with 14 bases sitting between them. Germline assignment: CDR1 MGHDK and CDR2 SYGVNS.